This T cell receptor (beta chain) was recovered during a study of siplizumab effects on memory and regulatory T cells. To note about this clone: The antigen is undetermined.

General study points: To unstimulated subsets, only a minor fraction of alloreactive clones could be mapped. The alloresponse seemed to draw substantially on naive T cells, which appeared more diverse than memory cells. There was no confirmation of the suppressive function of proliferating Tregs from siplizumab cultures. Under siplizumab, alloreactive sequences traced to unstimulated CD4+ memory cells were significantly reduced.

Measured with immunoSEQ multiplex PCR; TCRdb has only the in-frame clones, and not every one. Seen here are about 97,000 clones, nearly 95% observed once, and the top ten hold about 12%. The V gene lost 6 bases and the J gene lost 0 bases, with 8 bases spanning the gap. CDR1 is KGHSH, CDR2 LQKENI, per germline. CDR3 length equals 14 residues. Sequencing used non-Treg CD4+ T cells sorted from blood. The V gene is TRBV18, the J gene TRBJ1-4, with D possibly matching TRBD1 (5 bases). The clonotype originates from a human donor in good health. The CDR3 DNA sequence: TGTGCCAGCTCGCAGGGAGCAACTAATGAAAAACTGTTTTTT. Its translation is CASSQGATNEKLFF.